This TCR beta chain was sequenced in a study of shared clonotypes between healthy human individuals. The method was immunoSEQ multiplex PCR; TCRdb's version includes in-frame clones alone and lacks a portion of them. The data hold about 1 million clones, with approximately 68% observed a single time. As to this clone: Its antigen remains unknown.

Losses at the gene ends were 6 bases for V and 1 base for J; bases not matched to a gene: 16. The CDR3 runs 19 residues. The germline V gene encodes CDR1 MNHEY and CDR2 SMNVEV (reference sequence). Study-wide results and limits: The authors expected sequencing depth to affect clonotype sharing among donors.

The sample was memory CD4+ T cells sorted from blood. This sample's subset: CD45RA-negative fraction. J is TRBJ2-4 and V is TRBV27; TRBD2 aligns across 9 bases. This receptor was obtained from a young man in good health. DNA for the CDR3: TGTGCCAGCAGAACCGCGCGCCTAGCGGGGTCGGGCGCCAAAAACATTCAGTACTTC. Protein sequence: CASRTARLAGSGAKNIQYF.